This TCR beta chain emerged from a study of human T cells and chemical hapten exposure. Findings of the study overall: Unchanged with DPC sensitization were TCRs above 1 in 1000 frequency.

CDR1 is ENHRY and CDR2 is SYGVKD in the germline V gene. Trimming left V 7 bases short and J 3 bases short, with 12 bases between. The CDR3 runs to 14 residues. The library tagged individual cDNA molecules with unique molecular identifiers. Study processing details: TCRs per sample had a median of around 98,000 and ranged from roughly 23,224 to 700,000. Each CDR3 protein is one row after TCRdb ran MiXCR on the 5' RACE reads. V and J calls and clone size were set by TCRdb, not the authors. Of about 140,000 distinct CDR3 sequences listed, over 3.5% are singletons. This clonotype has ten or more counts. The antigen remains unidentified. Whole blood, unfractionated, served as the material for total RNA extraction.

The TCR sequence derives from a female donor in good health. The chain carries TRBV10-3 and TRBJ2-2; possibly TRBD1 or TRBD2 for D (6 bases each). Written as DNA, the CDR3 is TGTGCCATCAATAGGGGGGAACACACCGGGGAGCTGTTTTTT. Amino acid sequence: CAINRGEHTGELFF.